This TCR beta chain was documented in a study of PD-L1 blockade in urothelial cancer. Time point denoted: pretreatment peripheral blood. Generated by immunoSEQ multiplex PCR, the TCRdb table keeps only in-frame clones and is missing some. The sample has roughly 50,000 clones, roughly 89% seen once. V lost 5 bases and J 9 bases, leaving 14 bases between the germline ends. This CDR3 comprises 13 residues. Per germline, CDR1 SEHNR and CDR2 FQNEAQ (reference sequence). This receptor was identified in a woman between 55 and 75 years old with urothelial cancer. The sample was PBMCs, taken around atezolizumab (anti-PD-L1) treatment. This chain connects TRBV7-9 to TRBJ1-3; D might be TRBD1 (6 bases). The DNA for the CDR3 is TGTGCCAGCAGCCAGGGAGGGGGACGCACCATATATTTT. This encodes CASSQGGGRTIYF. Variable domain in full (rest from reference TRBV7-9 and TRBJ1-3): DTGVSQNPRHKITKRGQNVTFRCDPISEHNRLYWYRQTLGQGPEFLTYFQNEAQLEKSRLLSDRFSAERPKGSFSTLEIQRTEQGDSAMYLCASSQGGGRTIYFGEGSWLTVV.